This T cell receptor beta chain was identified in a study of T cells in Graves' hyperthyroidism and ophthalmopathy. General study points: Blood samples included most of the expanded thyroid clonotypes exceeding 0.001.

V lost 7 bases and J 0 bases, leaving 10 bases between the germline ends. CDR1 is SNHLY and CDR2 is FYNNEI in the germline V gene. This CDR3 is 14 amino acids long. The study excluded patients with uncontrolled infection, other autoimmune disease, pregnancy or lactation. It was RNA transcripts that yielded the amplified TCR beta CDR3 regions. Primed by the HTBI set, a first-round RT-PCR was run on the TCR CDR3. MiXCR was run by TCRdb on the multiplex PCR reads, yielding one entry per CDR3 protein. Of about 260,000 distinct CDR3 sequences listed, approximately 26% are singletons. The sample holds many counts of this clonotype. The antigen is undetermined.

Sequencing was performed on blood. This receptor was taken from a middle-aged man with Graves' hyperthyroidism that later progressed to Graves' ophthalmopathy. The V and J genes are TRBV2 and TRBJ1-3; D is unresolved. The CDR3 here is CASMVQISGNTIYF. The DNA of the CDR3 is TGTGCCAGCATGGTACAGATCTCTGGAAACACCATATATTTT.